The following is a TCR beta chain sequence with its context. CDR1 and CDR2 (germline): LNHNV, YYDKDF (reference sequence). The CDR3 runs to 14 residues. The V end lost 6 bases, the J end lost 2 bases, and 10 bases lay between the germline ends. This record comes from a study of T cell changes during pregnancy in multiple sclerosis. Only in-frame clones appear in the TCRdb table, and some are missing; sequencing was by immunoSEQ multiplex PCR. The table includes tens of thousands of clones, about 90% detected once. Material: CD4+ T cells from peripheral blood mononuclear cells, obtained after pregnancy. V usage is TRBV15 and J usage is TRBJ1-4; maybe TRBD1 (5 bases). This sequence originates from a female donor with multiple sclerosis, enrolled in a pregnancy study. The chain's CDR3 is CATRARVTNEKLFF. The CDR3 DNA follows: TGTGCCACCAGGGCCAGGGTTACTAATGAAAAACTGTTTTTT.